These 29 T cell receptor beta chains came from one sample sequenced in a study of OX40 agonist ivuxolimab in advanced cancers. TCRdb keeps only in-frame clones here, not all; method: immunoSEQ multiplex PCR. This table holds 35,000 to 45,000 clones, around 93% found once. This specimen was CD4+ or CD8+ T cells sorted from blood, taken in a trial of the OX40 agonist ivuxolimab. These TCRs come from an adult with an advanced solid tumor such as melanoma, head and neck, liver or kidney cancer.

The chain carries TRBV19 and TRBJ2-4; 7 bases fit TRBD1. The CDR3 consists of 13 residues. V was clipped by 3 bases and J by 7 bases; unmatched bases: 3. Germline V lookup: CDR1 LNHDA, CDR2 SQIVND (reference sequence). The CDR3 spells CASSMGQWNIQYF. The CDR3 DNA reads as TGTGCCAGTAGTATGGGACAGTGGAACATTCAGTACTTC.

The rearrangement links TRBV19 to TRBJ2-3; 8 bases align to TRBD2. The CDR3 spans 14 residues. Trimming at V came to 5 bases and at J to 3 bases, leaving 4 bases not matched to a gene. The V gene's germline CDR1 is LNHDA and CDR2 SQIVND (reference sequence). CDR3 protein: CASSPREGTDTQYF. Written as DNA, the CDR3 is TGTGCCAGTAGTCCTCGGGAGGGGACAGATACGCAGTATTTT.

CDR3 in DNA: TGTGCCAGCAGCAAAGGGGGACTAGCGGGAGCAACAGATACGCAGTATTTT. Residues: CASSKGGLAGATDTQYF. This sequence joins TRBV9 and TRBJ2-3; TRBD2 matches 14 bases. Germline trimming cut 4 bases from V and 3 bases from J; bases unmatched to any gene: 7. CDR1 and CDR2 (germline): SGDLS, YYNGEE. The CDR3 length is 17 residues.

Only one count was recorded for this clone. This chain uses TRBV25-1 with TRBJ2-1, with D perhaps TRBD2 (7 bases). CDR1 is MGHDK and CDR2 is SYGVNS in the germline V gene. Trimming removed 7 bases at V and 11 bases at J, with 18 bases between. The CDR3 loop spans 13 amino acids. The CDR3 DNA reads TGTGCCAGCAACGAGGGAGGGGGAATAAAGCAGTTCTTC. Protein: CASNEGGGIKQFF.

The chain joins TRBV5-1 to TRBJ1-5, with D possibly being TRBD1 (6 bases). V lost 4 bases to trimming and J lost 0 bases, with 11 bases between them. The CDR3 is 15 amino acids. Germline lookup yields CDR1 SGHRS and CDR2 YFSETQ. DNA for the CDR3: TGCGCCAGCAGCCCAGGGACATATAGCAATCAGCCCCAGCATTTT. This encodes CASSPGTYSNQPQHF.

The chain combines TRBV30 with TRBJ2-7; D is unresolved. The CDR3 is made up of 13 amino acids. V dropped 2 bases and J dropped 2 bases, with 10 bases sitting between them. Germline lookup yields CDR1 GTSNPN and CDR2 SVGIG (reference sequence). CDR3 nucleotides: TGTGCCTGGAGTAGTTCTAATACCTACGAGCAGTACTTC. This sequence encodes CAWSSSNTYEQYF.

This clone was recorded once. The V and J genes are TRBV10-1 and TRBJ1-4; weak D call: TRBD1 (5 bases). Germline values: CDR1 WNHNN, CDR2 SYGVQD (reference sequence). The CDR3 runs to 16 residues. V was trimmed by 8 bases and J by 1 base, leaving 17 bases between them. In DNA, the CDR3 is TGCGCCAGCCCGGGGCAGTTTCCCATAACTAATGAAAAACTGTTTTTT. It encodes CASPGQFPITNEKLFF.

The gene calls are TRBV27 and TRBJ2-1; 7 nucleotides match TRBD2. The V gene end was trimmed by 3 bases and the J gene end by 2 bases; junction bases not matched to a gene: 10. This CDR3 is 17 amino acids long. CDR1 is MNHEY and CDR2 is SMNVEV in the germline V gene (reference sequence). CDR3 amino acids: CASSFSAGSLTYNEQFF. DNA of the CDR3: TGTGCCAGCAGTTTCTCAGCGGGATCTTTGACCTACAATGAGCAGTTCTTC.

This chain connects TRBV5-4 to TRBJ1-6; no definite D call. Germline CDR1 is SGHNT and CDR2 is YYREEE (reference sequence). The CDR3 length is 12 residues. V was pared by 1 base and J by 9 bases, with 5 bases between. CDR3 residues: CASSLSSSPLHF. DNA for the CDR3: TGTGCCAGCAGCTTGTCTTCTTCACCCCTCCACTTT.

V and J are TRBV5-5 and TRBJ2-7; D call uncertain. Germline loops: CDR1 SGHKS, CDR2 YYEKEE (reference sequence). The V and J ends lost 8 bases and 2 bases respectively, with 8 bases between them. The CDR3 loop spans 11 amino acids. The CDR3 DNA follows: TGTGCCAGTCGGGCGGCCTACGAGCAGTACTTC. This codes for CASRAAYEQYF.

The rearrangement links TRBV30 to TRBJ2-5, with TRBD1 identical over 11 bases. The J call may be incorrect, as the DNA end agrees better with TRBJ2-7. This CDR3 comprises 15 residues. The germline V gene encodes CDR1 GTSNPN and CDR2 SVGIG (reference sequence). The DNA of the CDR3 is TGTGCCTGGAGTGTAGTGGGACAGGGGGCCTACGAGCAGTACTTC. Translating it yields CAWSVVGQGAYEQYF.

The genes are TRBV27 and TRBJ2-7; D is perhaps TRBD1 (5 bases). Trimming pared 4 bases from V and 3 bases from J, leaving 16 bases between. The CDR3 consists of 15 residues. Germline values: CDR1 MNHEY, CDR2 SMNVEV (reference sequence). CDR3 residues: CASSSPYRPGYEQYF. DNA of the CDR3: TGTGCCAGCAGTTCCCCCTACAGGCCCGGCTACGAGCAGTACTTC.

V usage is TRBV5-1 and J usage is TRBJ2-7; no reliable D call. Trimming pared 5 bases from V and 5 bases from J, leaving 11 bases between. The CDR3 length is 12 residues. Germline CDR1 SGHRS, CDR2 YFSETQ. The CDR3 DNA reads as TGCGCCAGCAGGCGTCTAGAGGACGAGCAGTACTTC. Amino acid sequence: CASRRLEDEQYF. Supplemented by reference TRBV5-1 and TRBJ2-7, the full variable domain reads KAGVTQTPRYLIKTRGQQVTLSCSPISGHRSVSWYQQTPGQGLQFLFEYFSETQRNKGNFPGRFSGRQFSNSRSEMNVSTLELGDSALYLCASRRLEDEQYFGPGTRLTVT.

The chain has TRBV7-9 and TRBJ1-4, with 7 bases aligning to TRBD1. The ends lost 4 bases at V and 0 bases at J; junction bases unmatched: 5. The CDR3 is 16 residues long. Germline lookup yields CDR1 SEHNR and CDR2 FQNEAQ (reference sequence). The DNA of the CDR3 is TGTGCCAGCAGCTCCGGACAGGCCGCAACTAATGAAAAACTGTTTTTT. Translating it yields CASSSGQAATNEKLFF.

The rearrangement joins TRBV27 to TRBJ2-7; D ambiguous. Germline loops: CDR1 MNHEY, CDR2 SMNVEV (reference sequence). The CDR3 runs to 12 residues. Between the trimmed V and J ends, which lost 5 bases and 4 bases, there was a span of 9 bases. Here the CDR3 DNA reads TGTGCCAGCAGTCCCGACGGGTACGAGCAGTACTTC. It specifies CASSPDGYEQYF.

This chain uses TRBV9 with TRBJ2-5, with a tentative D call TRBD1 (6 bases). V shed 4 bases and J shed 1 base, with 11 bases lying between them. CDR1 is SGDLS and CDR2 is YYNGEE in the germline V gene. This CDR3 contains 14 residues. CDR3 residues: CASSKGQSQETQYF. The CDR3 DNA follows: TGTGCCAGCAGCAAAGGACAGAGCCAAGAGACCCAGTACTTC.

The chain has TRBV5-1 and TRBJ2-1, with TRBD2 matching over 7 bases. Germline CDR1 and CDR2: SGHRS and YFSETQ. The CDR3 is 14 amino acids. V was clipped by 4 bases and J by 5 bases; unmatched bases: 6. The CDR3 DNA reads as TGCGCCAGCAGCGGGGGGGTTAGCGACAATGAGCAGTTCTTC. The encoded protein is CASSGGVSDNEQFF.

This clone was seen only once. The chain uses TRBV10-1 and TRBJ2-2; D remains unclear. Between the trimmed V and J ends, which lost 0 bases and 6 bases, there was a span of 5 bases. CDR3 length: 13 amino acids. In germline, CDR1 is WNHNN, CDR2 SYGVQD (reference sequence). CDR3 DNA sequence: TGCGCCAGCAGTGAGTCAGGGCCCGGGGAGCTGTTTTTT. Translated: CASSESGPGELFF.

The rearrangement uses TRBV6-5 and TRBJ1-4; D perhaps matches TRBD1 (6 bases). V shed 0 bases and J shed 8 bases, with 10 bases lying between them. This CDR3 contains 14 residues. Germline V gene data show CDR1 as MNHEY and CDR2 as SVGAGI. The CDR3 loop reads CASSYSGGREKLFF. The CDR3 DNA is TGTGCCAGCAGTTACTCGGGGGGCAGGGAAAAACTGTTTTTT.

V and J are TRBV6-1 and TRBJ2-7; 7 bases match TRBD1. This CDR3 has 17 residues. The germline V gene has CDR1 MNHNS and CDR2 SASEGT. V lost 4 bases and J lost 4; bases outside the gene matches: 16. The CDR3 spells CASSGRQGISASYEQYF. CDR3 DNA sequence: TGTGCCAGCAGTGGTAGACAGGGAATATCGGCTTCTTACGAGCAGTACTTC.

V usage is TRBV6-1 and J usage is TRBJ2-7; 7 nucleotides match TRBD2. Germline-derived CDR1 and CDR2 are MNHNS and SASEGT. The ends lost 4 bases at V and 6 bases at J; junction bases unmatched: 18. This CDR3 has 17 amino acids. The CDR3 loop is CASSAPSTSRRTGEQYF. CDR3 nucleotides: TGTGCCAGCAGTGCACCTTCGACTAGCAGAAGAACGGGCGAGCAGTACTTC.

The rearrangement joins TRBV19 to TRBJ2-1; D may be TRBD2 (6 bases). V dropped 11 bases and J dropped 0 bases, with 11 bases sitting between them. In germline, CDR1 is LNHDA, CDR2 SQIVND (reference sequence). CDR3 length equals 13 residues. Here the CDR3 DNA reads TGTGCCGTCGGGGACTGCTCCTACAATGAGCAGTTCTTC. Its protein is CAVGDCSYNEQFF.

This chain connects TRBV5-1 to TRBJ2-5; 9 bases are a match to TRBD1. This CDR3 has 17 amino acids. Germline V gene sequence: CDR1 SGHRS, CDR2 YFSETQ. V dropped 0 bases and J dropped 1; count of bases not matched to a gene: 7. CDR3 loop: CASSLAKLGQGQETQYF. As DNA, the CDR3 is TGCGCCAGCAGCTTGGCTAAACTGGGACAGGGCCAAGAGACCCAGTACTTC.

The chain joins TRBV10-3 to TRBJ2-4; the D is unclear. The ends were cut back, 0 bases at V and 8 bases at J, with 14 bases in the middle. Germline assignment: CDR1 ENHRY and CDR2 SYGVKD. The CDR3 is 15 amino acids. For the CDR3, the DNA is TGTGCCATCAGTGAGTCGGGTGGTCCTATGGACATTCAGTACTTC. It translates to CAISESGGPMDIQYF.

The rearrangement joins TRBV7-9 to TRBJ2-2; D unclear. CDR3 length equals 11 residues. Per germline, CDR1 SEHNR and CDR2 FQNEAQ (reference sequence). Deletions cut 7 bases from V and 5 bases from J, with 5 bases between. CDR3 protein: CASKGTGELFF. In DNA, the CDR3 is TGTGCCAGCAAAGGGACCGGGGAGCTGTTTTTT.

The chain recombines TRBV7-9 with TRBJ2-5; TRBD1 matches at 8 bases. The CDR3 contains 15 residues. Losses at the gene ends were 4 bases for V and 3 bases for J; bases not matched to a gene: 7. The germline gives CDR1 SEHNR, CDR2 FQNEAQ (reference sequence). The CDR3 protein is CASSSGTGIKETQYF. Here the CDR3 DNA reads TGTGCCAGCAGCTCCGGGACAGGCATAAAAGAGACCCAGTACTTC. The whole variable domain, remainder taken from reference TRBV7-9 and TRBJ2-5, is DTGVSQNPRHKITKRGQNVTFRCDPISEHNRLYWYRQTLGQGPEFLTYFQNEAQLEKSRLLSDRFSAERPKGSFSTLEIQRTEQGDSAMYLCASSSGTGIKETQYFGPGTRLLVL.

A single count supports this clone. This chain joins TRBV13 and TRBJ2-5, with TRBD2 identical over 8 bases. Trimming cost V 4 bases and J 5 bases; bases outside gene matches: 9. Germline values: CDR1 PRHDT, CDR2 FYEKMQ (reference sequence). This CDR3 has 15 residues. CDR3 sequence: CASSSSPGGLETQYF. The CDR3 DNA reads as TGTGCCAGCAGCTCCTCACCGGGAGGGCTGGAGACCCAGTACTTC.

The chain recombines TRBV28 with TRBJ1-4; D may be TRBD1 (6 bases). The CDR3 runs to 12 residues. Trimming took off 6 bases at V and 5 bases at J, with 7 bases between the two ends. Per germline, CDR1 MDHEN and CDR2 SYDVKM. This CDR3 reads CASRTGNEKLFF. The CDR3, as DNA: TGTGCCAGCAGAACAGGGAATGAAAAACTGTTTTTT.

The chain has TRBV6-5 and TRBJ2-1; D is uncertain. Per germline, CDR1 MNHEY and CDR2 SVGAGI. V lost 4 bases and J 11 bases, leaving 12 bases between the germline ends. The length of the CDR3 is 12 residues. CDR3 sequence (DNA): TGTGCCAGCAGTTCCGGAGATCAACAGCAGTTCTTC. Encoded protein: CASSSGDQQQFF.